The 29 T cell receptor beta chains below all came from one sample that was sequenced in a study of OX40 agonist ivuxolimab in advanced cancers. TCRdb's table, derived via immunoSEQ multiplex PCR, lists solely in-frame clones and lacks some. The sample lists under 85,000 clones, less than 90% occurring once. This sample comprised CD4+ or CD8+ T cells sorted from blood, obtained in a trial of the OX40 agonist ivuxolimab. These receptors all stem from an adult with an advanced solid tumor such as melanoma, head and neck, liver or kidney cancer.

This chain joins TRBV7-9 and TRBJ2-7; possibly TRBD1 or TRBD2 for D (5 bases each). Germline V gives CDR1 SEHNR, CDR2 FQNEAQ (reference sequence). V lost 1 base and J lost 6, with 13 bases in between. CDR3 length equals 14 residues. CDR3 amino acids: CASSLEKSRGEQYF. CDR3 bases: TGTGCCAGCAGCTTAGAAAAGTCGAGGGGCGAGCAGTACTTC. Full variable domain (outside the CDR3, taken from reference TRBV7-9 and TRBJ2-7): DTGVSQNPRHKITKRGQNVTFRCDPISEHNRLYWYRQTLGQGPEFLTYFQNEAQLEKSRLLSDRFSAERPKGSFSTLEIQRTEQGDSAMYLCASSLEKSRGEQYFGPGTRLTVT.

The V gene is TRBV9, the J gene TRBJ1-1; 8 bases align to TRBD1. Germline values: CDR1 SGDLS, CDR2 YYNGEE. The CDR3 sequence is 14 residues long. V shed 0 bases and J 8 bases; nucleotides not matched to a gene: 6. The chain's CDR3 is CASSVVAGGGEAFF. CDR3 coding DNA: TGTGCCAGCAGCGTAGTGGCAGGGGGCGGGGAAGCTTTCTTT.

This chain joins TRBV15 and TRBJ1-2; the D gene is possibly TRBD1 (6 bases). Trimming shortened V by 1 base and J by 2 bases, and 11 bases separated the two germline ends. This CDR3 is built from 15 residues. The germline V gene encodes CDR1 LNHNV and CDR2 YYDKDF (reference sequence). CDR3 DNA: TGTGCCACCAGCAGAGCTAACAGGGAAAACTATGGCTACACCTTC. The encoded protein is CATSRANRENYGYTF. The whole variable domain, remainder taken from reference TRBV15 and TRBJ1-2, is DAMVIQNPRYQVTQFGKPVTLSCSQTLNHNVMYWYQQKSSQAPKLLFHYYDKDFNNEADTPDNFQSRRPNTSFCFLDIRSPGLGDTAMYLCATSRANRENYGYTFGSGTRLTVV.

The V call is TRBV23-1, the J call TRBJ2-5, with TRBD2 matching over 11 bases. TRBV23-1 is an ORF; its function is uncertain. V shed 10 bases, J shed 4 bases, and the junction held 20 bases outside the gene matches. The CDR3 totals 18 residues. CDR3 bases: TGCGCCATCCACACTGTAGCGGGGGGGCCTTTGGATTTAGAGACCCAGTACTTC. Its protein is CAIHTVAGGPLDLETQYF.

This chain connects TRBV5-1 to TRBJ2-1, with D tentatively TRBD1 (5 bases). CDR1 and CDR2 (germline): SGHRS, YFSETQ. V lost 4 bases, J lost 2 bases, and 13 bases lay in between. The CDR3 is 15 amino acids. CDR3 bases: TGCGCCAGCAGCCTCGGACACCAAACCTACAATGAGCAGTTCTTC. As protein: CASSLGHQTYNEQFF.

The CDR3, as DNA: TGTGCCAGCAGCCTCGGGTACCGAGCAAAAGGGGCTTTCTTT. Protein product: CASSLGYRAKGAFF. The V and J genes are TRBV6-5 and TRBJ1-1, with D unclear. CDR3 length: 14 amino acids. V lost 6 bases to trimming and J lost 11 bases, with 22 bases between them. Germline V gene lookup returns CDR1 MNHEY and CDR2 SVGAGI.

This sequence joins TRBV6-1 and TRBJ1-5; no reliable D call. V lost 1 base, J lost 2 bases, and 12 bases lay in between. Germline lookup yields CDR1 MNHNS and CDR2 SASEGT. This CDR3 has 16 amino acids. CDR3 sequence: CASSEDKKGGNQPQHF. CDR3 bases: TGTGCCAGCAGTGAAGATAAGAAAGGAGGCAATCAGCCCCAGCATTTT.

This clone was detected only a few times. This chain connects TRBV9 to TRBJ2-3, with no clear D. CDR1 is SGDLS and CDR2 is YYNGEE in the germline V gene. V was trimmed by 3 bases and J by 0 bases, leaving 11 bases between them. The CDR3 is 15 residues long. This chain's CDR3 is CASSEEDSSTDTQYF. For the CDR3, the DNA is TGTGCCAGCAGCGAAGAGGATTCTAGCACAGATACGCAGTATTTT.

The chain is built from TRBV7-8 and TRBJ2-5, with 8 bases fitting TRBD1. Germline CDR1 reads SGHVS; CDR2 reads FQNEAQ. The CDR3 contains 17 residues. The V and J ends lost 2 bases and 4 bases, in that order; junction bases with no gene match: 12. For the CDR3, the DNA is TGTGCCAGCAGCTTAAGCATGGGGCAGGGGGCTTTAGAGACCCAGTACTTC. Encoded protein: CASSLSMGQGALETQYF.

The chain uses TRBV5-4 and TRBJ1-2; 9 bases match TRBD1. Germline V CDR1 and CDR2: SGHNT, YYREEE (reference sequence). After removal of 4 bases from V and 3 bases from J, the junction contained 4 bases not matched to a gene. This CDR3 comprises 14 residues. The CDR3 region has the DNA TGTGCCAGCAGCCCCGGGACAGGGCACTATGGCTACACCTTC. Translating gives CASSPGTGHYGYTF. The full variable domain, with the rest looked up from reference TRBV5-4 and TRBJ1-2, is ETGVTQSPTHLIKTRGQQVTLRCSSQSGHNTVSWYQQALGQGPQFIFQYYREEENGRGNFPPRFSGLQFPNYSSELNVNALELDDSALYLCASSPGTGHYGYTFGSGTRLTVV.

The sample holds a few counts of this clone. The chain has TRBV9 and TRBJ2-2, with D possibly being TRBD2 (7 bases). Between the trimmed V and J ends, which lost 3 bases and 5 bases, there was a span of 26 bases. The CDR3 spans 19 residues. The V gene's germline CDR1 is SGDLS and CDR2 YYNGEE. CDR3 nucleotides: TGTGCCAGCAGCGCCCGAGGGGGGGGCTGGGAGAGTTATACCGGGGAGCTGTTTTTT. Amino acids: CASSARGGGWESYTGELFF.

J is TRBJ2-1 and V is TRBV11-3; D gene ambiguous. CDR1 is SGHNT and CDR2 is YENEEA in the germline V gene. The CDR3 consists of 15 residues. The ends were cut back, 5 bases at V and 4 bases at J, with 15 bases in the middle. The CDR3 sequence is CASSPRSSLYNEQFF. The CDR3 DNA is TGTGCCAGCAGCCCCCGGTCTTCCTTATACAATGAGCAGTTCTTC.

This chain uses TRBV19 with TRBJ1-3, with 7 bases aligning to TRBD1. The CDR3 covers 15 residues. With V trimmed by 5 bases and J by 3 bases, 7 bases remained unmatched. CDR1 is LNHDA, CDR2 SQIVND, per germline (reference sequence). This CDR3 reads CASSLRTGFGNTIYF. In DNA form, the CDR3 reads TGTGCCAGTAGTCTACGGACAGGTTTTGGAAACACCATATATTTT.

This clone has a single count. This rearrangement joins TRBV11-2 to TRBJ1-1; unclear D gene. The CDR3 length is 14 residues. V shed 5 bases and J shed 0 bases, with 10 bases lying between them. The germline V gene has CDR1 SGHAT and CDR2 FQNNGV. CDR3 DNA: TGTGCCAGCAGCCCCAGGTGGTTGAACACTGAAGCTTTCTTT. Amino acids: CASSPRWLNTEAFF.

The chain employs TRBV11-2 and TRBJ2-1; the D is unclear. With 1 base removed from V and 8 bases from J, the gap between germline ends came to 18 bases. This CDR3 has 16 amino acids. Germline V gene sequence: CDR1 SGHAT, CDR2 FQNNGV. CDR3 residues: CASSLVVRVFVDEQFF. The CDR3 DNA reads TGTGCCAGCAGCTTAGTCGTTAGAGTTTTTGTCGATGAGCAGTTCTTC. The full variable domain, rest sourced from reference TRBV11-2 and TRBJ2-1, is EAGVAQSPRYKIIEKRQSVAFWCNPISGHATLYWYQQILGQGPKLLIQFQNNGVVDDSQLPKDRFSAERLKGVDSTLKIQPAKLEDSAVYLCASSLVVRVFVDEQFFGPGTRLTVL.

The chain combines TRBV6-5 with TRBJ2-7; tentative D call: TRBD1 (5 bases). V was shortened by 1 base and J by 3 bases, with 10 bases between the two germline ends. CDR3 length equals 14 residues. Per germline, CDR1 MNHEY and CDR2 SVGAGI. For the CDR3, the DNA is TGTGCCAGCAGTTACTTGGGGCGTAACTACGAGCAGTACTTC. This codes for CASSYLGRNYEQYF.

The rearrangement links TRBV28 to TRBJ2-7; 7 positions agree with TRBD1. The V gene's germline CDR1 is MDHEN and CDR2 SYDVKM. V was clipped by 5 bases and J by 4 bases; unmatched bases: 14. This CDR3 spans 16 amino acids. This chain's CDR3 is CASSPKTGFSAYEQYF. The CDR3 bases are TGTGCCAGCAGTCCCAAGACAGGGTTTTCGGCGTACGAGCAGTACTTC.

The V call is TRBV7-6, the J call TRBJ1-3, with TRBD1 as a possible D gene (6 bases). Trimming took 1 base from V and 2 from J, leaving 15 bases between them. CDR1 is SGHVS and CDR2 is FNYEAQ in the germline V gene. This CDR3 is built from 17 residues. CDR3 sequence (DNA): TGTGCCAGCAGCTTAGAGGGTCGGGGGCTACCTGGAAACACCATATATTTT. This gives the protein CASSLEGRGLPGNTIYF.

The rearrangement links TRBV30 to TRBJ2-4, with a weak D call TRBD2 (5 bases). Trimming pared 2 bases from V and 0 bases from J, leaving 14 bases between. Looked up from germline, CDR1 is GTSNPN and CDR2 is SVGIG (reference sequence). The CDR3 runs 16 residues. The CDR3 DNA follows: TGTGCCTGGAGTTATGGACTGAACCTAGCCAAAAACATTCAGTACTTC. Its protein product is CAWSYGLNLAKNIQYF.

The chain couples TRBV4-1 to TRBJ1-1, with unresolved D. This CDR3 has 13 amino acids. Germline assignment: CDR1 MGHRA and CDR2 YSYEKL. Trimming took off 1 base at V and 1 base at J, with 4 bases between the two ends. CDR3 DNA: TGCGCCAGCAGCCAAGGTCCGAACACTGAAGCTTTCTTT. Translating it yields CASSQGPNTEAFF.

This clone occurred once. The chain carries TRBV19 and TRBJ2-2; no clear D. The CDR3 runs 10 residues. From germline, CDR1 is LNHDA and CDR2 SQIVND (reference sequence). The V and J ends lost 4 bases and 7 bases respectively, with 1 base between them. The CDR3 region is CASSNGELFF. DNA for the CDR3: TGTGCCAGTAGTAACGGGGAGCTGTTTTTT.

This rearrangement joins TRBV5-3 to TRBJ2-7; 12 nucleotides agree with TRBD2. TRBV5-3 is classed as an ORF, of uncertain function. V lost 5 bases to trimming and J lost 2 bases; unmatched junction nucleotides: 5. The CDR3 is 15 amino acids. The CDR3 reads CARRVLAGGAYEQYF. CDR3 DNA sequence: TGTGCCAGAAGGGTACTAGCGGGAGGTGCCTACGAGCAGTACTTC.

DNA of the CDR3: TGCAGTGCTAGAACCGGCGGCGGCTACACCTTC. Translating gives CSARTGGGYTF. J is TRBJ1-2 and V is TRBV20-1; D uncertain. The germline V and J ends were trimmed by 2 bases and 8 bases, with 9 bases remaining between them. CDR1 DFQATT and CDR2 SNEGSKA come from the germline V gene (reference sequence). This CDR3 region has 11 residues.

CDR3 bases: TGTGCCAGCAGCTTCGGGACTAGCGGCGAGCAGTACTTC. Translation: CASSFGTSGEQYF. The chain links TRBV13 to TRBJ2-7; 11 bases are shared with TRBD2. This CDR3 region has 13 residues. Trimming removed 3 bases from V and 6 bases from J; junction bases left unmatched: 1. The germline V gene has CDR1 PRHDT and CDR2 FYEKMQ (reference sequence).

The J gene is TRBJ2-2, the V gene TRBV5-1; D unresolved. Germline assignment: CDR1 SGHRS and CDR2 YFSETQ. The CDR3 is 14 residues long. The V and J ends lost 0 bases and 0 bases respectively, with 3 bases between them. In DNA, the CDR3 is TGCGCCAGCAGCTTGGACACGAACACCGGGGAGCTGTTTTTT. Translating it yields CASSLDTNTGELFF.

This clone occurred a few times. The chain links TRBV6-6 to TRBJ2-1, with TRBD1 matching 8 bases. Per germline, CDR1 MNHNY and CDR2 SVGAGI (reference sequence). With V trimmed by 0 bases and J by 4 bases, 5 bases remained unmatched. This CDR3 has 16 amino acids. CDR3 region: CASSYSLQGGYNEQFF. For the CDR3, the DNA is TGTGCCAGCAGTTACTCATTACAGGGGGGTTACAATGAGCAGTTCTTC.

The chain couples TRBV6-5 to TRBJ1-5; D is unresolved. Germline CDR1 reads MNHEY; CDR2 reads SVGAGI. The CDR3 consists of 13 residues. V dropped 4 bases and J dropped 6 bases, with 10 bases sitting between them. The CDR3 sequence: CASSWAKGQPQHF. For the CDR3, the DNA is TGTGCCAGCAGTTGGGCCAAGGGTCAGCCCCAGCATTTT.

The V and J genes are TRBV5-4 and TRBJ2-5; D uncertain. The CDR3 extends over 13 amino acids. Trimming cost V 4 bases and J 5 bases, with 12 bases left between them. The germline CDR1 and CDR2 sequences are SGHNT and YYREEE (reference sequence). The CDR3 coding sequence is TGTGCCAGCAGCCGGGTAGATCGGGAGACCCAGTACTTC. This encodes CASSRVDRETQYF.

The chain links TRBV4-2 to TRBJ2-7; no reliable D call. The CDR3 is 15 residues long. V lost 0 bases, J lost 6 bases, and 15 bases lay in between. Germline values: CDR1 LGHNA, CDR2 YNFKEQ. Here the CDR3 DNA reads TGTGCCAGCAGCCAAGATTGGCAGGCCCATCGCGAGCAGTACTTC. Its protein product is CASSQDWQAHREQYF.